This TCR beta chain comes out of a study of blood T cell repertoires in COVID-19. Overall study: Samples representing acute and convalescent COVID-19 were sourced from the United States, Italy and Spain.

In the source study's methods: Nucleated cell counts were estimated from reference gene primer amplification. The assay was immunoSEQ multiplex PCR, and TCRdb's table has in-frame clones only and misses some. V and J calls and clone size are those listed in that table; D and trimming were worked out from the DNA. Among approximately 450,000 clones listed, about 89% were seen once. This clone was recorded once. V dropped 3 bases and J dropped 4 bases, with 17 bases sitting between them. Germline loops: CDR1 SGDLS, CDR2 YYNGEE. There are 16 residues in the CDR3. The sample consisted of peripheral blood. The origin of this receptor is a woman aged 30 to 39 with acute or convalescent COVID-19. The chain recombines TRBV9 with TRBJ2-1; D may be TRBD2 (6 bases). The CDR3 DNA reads TGTGCCAGCAGCGATTCTCAGTGGGGGGAATACAATGAGCAGTTCTTC. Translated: CASSDSQWGEYNEQFF.